The TCR beta chain under discussion was sequenced for a study of beta chain features in type 1 diabetes. Points on this clone: Its antigen is unidentified.

Findings and caveats of the study: Compared with healthy donors, patients appeared to share more similar naive, central memory and regulatory TCRB repertoires. Insertion counts at VDJ junctions were lower in type 1 diabetes patients, who also showed more deletions there.

Every isolated RNA sample was fully reverse transcribed, so sequencing captured expressed TCRB transcripts. Using immunoSEQ multiplex PCR, the repertoire was profiled, and TCRdb retains in-frame clones only, with some absent. The repertoire has around 400,000 clones, around an eighth of them found once; the top ten carry about 0.017%. The CDR3 covers 14 residues. In germline, CDR1 is KGHSH, CDR2 LQKENI. Trimming cost V 5 bases and J 4 bases; bases outside gene matches: 5. Sequencing was carried out using naive CD4+ T cells from blood. This clonotype was obtained from a man aged 18 to 29 in good health. The chain has TRBV18 and TRBJ1-1; 9 positions agree with TRBD1. The DNA for the CDR3 is TGTGCCAGCTCAAACGGACAGGGGAGCACTGAAGCTTTCTTT. Translation: CASSNGQGSTEAFF.